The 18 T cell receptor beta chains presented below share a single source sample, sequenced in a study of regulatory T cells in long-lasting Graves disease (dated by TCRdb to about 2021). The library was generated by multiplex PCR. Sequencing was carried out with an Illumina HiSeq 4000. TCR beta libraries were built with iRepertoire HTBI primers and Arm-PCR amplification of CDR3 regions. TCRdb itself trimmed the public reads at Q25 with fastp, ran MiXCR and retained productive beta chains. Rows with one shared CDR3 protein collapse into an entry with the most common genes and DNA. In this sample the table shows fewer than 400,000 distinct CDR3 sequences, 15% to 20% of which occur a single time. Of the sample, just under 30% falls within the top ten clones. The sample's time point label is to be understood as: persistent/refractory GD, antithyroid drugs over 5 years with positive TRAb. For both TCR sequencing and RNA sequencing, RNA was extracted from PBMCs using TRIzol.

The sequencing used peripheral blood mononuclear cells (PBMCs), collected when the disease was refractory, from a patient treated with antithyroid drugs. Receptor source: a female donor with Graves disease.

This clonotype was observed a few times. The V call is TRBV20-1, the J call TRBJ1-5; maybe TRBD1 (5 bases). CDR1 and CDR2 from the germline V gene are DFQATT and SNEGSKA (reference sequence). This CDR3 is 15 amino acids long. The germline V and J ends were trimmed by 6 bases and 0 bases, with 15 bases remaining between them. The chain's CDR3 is CSARSGGNSNQPQHF. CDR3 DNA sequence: TGCAGTGCCCGCTCGGGGGGGAATAGCAATCAGCCCCAGCATTTT.

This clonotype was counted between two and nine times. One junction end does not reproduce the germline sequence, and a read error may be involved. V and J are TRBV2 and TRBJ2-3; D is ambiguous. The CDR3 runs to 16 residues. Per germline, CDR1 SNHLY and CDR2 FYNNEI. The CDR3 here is CTSSDYGGKSTDTQYF. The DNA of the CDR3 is TGTACCAGCAGTGATTACGGCGGAAAATCCACAGATACGCAGTATTTT.

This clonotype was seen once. DNA for the CDR3: TGTGCCAGCAGCCCCCTTACTAGCGCGGAGACCCAGTACTTC. As protein: CASSPLTSAETQYF. J is TRBJ2-5 and V is TRBV7-9; 7 bases line up with TRBD2. The germline CDR1 and CDR2 sequences are SEHNR and FQNEAQ (reference sequence). The CDR3 runs to 14 residues. Unmatched junction bases numbered 8, after V lost 5 bases and J lost 5 bases.

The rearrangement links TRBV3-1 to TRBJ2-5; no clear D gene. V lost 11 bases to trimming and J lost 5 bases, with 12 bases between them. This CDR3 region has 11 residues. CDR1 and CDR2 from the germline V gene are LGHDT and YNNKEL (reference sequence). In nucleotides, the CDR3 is TGTGCCGGCACCTCCGGGGAGACCCAGTACTTC. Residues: CAGTSGETQYF.

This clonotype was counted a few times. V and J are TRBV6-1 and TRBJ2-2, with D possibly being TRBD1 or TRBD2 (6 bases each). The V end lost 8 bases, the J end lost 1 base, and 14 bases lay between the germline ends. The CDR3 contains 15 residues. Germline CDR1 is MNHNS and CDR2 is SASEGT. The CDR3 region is CASAKGGLNTGELFF. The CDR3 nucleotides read TGTGCCAGCGCCAAGGGGGGCCTGAACACCGGGGAGCTGTTTTTT.

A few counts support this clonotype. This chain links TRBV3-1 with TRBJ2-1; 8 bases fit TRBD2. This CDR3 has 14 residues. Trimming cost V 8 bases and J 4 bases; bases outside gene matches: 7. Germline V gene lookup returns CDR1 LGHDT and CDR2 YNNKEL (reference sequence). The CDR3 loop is CASVTSGYYNEQFF. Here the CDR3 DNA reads TGTGCCAGCGTAACTAGCGGTTATTACAATGAGCAGTTCTTC.

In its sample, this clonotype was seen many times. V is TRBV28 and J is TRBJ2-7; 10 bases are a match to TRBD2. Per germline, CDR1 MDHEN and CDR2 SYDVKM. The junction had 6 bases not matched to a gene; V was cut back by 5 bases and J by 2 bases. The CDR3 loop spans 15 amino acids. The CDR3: CASSPGLAETYEQYF. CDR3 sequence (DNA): TGTGCCAGCAGTCCCGGACTAGCGGAGACCTACGAGCAGTACTTC. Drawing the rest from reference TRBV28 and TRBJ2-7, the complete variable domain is DVKVTQSSRYLVKRTGEKVFLECVQDMDHENMFWYRQDPGLGLRLIYFSYDVKMKEKGDIPEGYSVSREKKERFSLILESASTNQTSMYLCASSPGLAETYEQYFGPGTRLTVT.

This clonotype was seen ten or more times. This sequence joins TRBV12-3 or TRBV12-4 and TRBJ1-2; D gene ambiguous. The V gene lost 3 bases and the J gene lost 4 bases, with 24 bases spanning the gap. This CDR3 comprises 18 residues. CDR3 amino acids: CASSFQTPKSSSIYGYTF. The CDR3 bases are TGTGCCAGCAGTTTTCAGACACCTAAGAGTTCTAGTATCTATGGCTACACCTTC.

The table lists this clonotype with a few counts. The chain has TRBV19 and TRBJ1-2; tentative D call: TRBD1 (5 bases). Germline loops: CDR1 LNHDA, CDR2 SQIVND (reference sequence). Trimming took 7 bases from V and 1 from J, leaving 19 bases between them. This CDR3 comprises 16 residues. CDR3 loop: CASNLTFKGNNYGYTF. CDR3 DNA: TGTGCCAGTAACCTTACCTTCAAGGGGAATAACTATGGCTACACCTTC.

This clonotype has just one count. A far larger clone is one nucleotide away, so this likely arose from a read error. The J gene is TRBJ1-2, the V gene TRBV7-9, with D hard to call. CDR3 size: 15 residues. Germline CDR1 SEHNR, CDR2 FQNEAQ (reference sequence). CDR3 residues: CAGSLATDKFYGYTF. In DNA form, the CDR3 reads TGTGCCGGCAGCTTAGCCACTGACAAGTTCTATGGCTACACCTTC.

The DNA of the CDR3 is TGTGCCAGCAGCTTAAGGTACGCTGAAGCTTTCTTT. Translation gives CASSLRYAEAFF. The J gene is TRBJ1-1, the V gene TRBV7-9; D ambiguous. Germline V gene data show CDR1 as SEHNR and CDR2 as FQNEAQ (reference sequence). V lost 2 bases and J lost 6, with 7 bases in between. The CDR3 spans 12 residues.

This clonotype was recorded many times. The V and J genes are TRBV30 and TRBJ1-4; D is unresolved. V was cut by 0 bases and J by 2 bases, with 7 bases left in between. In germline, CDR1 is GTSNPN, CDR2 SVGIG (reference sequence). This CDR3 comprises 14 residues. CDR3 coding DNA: TGTGCCTGGAGTGTGGGAGGTACTAATGAAAAACTGTTTTTT. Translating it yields CAWSVGGTNEKLFF.

This CDR3 is CAWSVPGPKVGYTF. The DNA of the CDR3 is TGTGCCTGGAGCGTGCCGGGACCTAAGGTTGGCTACACCTTC. The chain recombines TRBV30 with TRBJ1-2, with TRBD1 as a possible D gene (5 bases). CDR3 length equals 14 residues. The germline gives CDR1 GTSNPN, CDR2 SVGIG (reference sequence). V was clipped by 3 bases and J by 7 bases, with 18 bases between them.

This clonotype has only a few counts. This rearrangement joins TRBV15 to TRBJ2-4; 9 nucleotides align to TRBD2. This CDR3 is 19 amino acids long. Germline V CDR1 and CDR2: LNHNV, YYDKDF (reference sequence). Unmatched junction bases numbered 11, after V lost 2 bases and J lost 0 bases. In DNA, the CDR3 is TGTGCCACCAGCAGACCCCGACTAGCGGAAATATTAGCCAAAAACATTCAGTACTTC. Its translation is CATSRPRLAEILAKNIQYF. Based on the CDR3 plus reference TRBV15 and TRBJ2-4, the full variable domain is DAMVIQNPRYQVTQFGKPVTLSCSQTLNHNVMYWYQQKSSQAPKLLFHYYDKDFNNEADTPDNFQSRRPNTSFCFLDIRSPGLGDTAMYLCATSRPRLAEILAKNIQYFGAGTRLSVL.

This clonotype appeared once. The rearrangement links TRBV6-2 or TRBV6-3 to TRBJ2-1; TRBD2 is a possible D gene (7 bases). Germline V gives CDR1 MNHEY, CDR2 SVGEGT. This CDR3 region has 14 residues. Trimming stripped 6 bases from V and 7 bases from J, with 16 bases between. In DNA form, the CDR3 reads TGTGCCAGCAGGAGGACTAGGGGGGATAATGAGCAGTTCTTC. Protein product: CASRRTRGDNEQFF.

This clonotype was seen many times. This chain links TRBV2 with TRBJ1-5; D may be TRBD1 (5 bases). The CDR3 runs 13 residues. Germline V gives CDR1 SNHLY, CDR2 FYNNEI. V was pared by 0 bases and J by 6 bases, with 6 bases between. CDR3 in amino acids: CASSEARAQPQHF. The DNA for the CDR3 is TGTGCCAGCAGTGAAGCCAGGGCTCAGCCCCAGCATTTT.

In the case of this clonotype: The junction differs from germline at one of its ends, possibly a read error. CDR3: CASSLRGDRVVTGELFF. DNA of the CDR3: TGTGCTAGCAGCCTAAGAGGGGACAGGGTAGTCACCGGGGAGCTGTTTTTT. This sequence joins TRBV7-7 and TRBJ2-2; 9 bases match TRBD1. The CDR3 contains 17 residues. Germline V CDR1 and CDR2: SSHAT, FNYEAQ (reference sequence). The whole variable domain, remainder taken from reference TRBV7-7 and TRBJ2-2, is GAGVSQSPRYKVTKRGQDVTLRCDPISSHATLYWYQQALGQGPEFLTYFNYEAQPDKSGLPSDRFSAERPEGSISTLTIQRTEQRDSAMYRCASSLRGDRVVTGELFFGEGSRLTVL.

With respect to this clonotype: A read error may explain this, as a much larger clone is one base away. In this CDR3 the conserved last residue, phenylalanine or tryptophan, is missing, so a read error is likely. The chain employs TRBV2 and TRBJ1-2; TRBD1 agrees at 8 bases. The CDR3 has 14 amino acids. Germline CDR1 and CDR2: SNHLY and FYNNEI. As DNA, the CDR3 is TGTACCAGCATTGGACAGGGACTTAACTATGGCTACACCCTC. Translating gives CTSIGQGLNYGYTL.